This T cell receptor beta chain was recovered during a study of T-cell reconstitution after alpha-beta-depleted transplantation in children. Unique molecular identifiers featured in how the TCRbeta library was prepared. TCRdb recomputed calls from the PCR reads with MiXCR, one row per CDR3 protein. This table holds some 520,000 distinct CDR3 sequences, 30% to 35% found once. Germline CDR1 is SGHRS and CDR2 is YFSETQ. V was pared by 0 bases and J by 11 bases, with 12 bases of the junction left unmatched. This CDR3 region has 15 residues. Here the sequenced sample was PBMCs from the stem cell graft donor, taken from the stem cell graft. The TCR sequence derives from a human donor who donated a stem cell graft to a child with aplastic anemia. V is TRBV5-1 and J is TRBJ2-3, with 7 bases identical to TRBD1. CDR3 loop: CASSLVGTDLPKQYF. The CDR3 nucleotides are TGCGCCAGCAGCTTGGTGGGGACAGACCTGCCGAAGCAGTATTTT.